The rows below give T cell receptor beta chains drawn from one sample of a study of CD8+CD57+ T cells in acquired aplastic anemia. TCRdb reprocessed the reads with MiXCR, giving one entry per CDR3 protein. The sample lists some 180,000 distinct CDR3 sequences, about three fifths seen once, with under 45% in the top ten. Source material: sorted CD4+, CD8+, or CD8+CD57+ T cells (not recorded which) from PBMCs. These receptor sequences come from a human donor with aplastic anemia. CDR3s include the opening cysteine and the closing phenylalanine or tryptophan. D genes are given only for firm matches.

TRBJ1-1,TRBV3-1,TRBD1,CASSQTTGTKGAFF
TRBJ2-3,TRBV25-1,NA,CASSEFRGGTDTQYF
TRBJ2-1,TRBV24-1,NA,CATSDSLLSSYNEQFF
TRBJ2-5,TRBV27,NA,CASSLDSRGTQYF
TRBJ2-4,TRBV20-1,NA,CSPGAVAKNIQYF
TRBJ1-3,TRBV19,TRBD1,CASKVGTGLNTIYF
TRBJ2-5,TRBV7-6,TRBD2,CASSLGGLAGGRETQYF
TRBJ1-3,TRBV20-1,TRBD1,CSALNRGSGNTIYF
TRBJ2-7,TRBV2,NA,CASSASSYEQYF
TRBJ1-6,TRBV20-1,NA,CSAREGGYSPLHF
TRBJ2-7,TRBV2,TRBD2,CASTGLAYEQYF
TRBJ2-3,TRBV7-2,TRBD1,CASSQRTGVADTQYF
TRBJ1-2,TRBV25-1,NA,CASSEEPYGYTF
TRBJ2-7,TRBV20-1,TRBD2,CSARNLAGNEQYF
TRBJ2-7,TRBV19,TRBD2,CASRPAAGGYEQYF
TRBJ2-7,TRBV29-1,TRBD1,CSVEAGTGNGYEQYF
TRBJ2-5,TRBV5-8,NA,CASSLEGSGRNQETQYF